This TCR beta chain stems from a study of cytomegalovirus exposure and HLA in healthy donors. The PCR made use of 60 Vbeta and 13 Jbeta primers. Authors' methods: A later analysis tallied some 84 million unique TCR beta chains, around 10 million of them shared. Sequencing was performed with immunoSEQ multiplex PCR; in TCRdb, only in-frame clones are kept and a portion is missing. The V and J calls and clone size were taken over from that table, and D and trimming were inferred from the DNA. Of approximately 150,000 clones listed, about three quarters were seen once; the top ten hold roughly 0.7%. On this clone itself: Antigen: not known.

V shed 0 bases, J shed 4 bases, and the junction held 13 bases outside the gene matches. There are 19 residues in the CDR3. CDR1 is LGHNA, CDR2 YSLEER, per germline. While unrecorded immune exposures were likely, the donors were nominally healthy when sampled. General study findings and limits: Reportedly, fewer N-insertions than the 666-donor mean appeared in an Asian-associated ancestry cluster in a later analysis. Relative to equally common others, HLA-associated TCR beta chains showed greater clonal expansion in a later analysis.

The receptor was isolated from a male donor in good health and CMV-seronegative. This sequence joins TRBV4-3 and TRBJ1-4; 8 positions agree with TRBD1. Input material: PBMCs. The CDR3 here is CASSQEVLAGGVGNEKLFF. CDR3 bases: TGCGCCAGCAGCCAAGAAGTTTTAGCAGGGGGCGTTGGTAATGAAAAACTGTTTTTT.